This TCR beta chain was retrieved from a study of OX40 agonist ivuxolimab in advanced cancers. General study findings and limits: On average, CD8+ T cells had more expanded clones than CD4+.

Libraries were prepared by immunoSEQ multiplex PCR; TCRdb keeps only in-frame clonotypes and omits some of them. The sample lists roughly 48,000 clones; 84% were seen once. About this clone: The antigen is undetermined.

V lost 4 bases and J 5 bases, leaving 9 bases between the germline ends. Germline V gives CDR1 GTSNPN, CDR2 SVGIG (reference sequence). The CDR3 length is 11 residues. This chain connects TRBV30 to TRBJ2-7; D might be TRBD2 (5 bases). This clonotype originated in an adult with an advanced solid tumor such as melanoma, head and neck, liver or kidney cancer. The material was CD4+ or CD8+ T cells sorted from blood, obtained in a trial of the OX40 agonist ivuxolimab. CDR3 in amino acids: CAWITRDEQYF. The CDR3 DNA reads as TGTGCCTGGATAACTAGGGACGAGCAGTACTTC. Complete variable domain (other parts from reference TRBV30 and TRBJ2-7): SQTIHQWPATLVQPVGSPLSLECTVEGTSNPNLYWYRQAAGRGLQLLFYSVGIGQISSEVPQNLSASRPQDRQFILSSKKLLLSDSGFYLCAWITRDEQYFGPGTRLTVT.